This T cell receptor (beta chain) was sequenced in a study of blood T cell repertoires in COVID-19. The method was immunoSEQ multiplex PCR; TCRdb's version includes in-frame clones alone and lacks a portion of them. The profile shows around 100,000 clones, roughly 87% of them singletons. V was pared by 5 bases and J by 11 bases, with 13 bases between. The CDR3 consists of 12 residues. The specimen sequenced was peripheral blood. This sequence joins TRBV12-3 or TRBV12-4 and TRBJ1-5; D ambiguous. This receptor was identified in a woman aged 50 to 60 with COVID-19, enrolled during active disease. The DNA of the CDR3 is TGTGCCAGCAGTCCGACAACAAGGTCCCAGCATTTT. Translating gives CASSPTTRSQHF.